This TCR beta chain originates from a study of CD8+ T cells in alopecia areata. Study-wide findings and caveats: The study found that many expanded lesional clones persisted in scalp and blood during tofacitinib.

Treatment described: oral pan-JAK inhibitor, 5-10 mg twice daily. RNA was extracted and reverse transcribed into cDNA as the sequencing template. Clones were sequenced by immunoSEQ multiplex PCR, and TCRdb holds only the in-frame ones, with some missing. The table lists 200,000 to 250,000 clones, more than 55% of them singletons. About this clone itself: What it recognizes is unknown.

Germline values: CDR1 KGHSH, CDR2 LQKENI. The CDR3 loop spans 17 amino acids. Deletions cut 2 bases from V and 0 bases from J, with 13 bases between. Here the sequenced sample was CD4+ T cells sorted from blood, taken at approximately week 42, from a patient treated with tofacitinib. The TCR sequence derives from a human donor with alopecia areata. The chain employs TRBV18 and TRBJ1-4; tentatively, D is TRBD1 (5 bases). The CDR3 DNA reads as TGTGCCAGCTCACCATCCTCTCCAGGGTCAACTAATGAAAAACTGTTTTTT. Protein sequence: CASSPSSPGSTNEKLFF.